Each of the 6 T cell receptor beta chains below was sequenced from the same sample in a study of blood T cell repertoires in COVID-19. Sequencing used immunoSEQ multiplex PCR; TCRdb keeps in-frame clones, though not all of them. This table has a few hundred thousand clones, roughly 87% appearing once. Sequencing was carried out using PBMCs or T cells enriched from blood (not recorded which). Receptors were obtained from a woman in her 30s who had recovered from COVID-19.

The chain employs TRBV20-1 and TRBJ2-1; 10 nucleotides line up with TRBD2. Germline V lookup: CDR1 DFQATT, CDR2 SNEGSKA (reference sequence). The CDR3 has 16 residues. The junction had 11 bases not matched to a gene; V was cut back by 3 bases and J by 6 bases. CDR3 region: CSASERTSGWGNEQFF. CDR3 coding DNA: TGCAGTGCTAGTGAAAGGACTAGCGGATGGGGCAATGAGCAGTTCTTC.

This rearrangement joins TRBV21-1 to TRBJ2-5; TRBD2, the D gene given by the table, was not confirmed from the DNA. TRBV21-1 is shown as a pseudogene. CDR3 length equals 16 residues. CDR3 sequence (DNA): TGTGCCAGCAGCAACCGGACTAGCGGGAGGCGAGAGACCCAGTACTTC. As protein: CASSNRTSGRRETQYF.

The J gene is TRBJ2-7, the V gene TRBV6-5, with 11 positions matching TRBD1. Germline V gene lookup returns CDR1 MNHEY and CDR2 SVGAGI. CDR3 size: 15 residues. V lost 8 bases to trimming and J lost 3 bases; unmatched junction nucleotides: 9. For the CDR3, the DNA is TGTGCCAGCGCCGTTATTGGGACAGGGGGCTACGAGCAGTACTTC. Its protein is CASAVIGTGGYEQYF.

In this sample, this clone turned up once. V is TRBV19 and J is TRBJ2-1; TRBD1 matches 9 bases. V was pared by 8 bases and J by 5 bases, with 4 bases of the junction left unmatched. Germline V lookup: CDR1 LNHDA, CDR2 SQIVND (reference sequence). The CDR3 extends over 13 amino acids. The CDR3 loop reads CASGTGGHNEQFF. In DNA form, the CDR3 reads TGTGCCAGTGGTACAGGGGGCCACAATGAGCAGTTCTTC.

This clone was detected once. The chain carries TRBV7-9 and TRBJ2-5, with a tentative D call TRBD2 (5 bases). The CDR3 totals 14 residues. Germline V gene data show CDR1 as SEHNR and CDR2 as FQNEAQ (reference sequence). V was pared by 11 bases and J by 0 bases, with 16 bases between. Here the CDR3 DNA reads TGTGCCTCCTCTAGTGGTAGCGACCAAGAGACCCAGTACTTC. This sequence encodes CASSSGSDQETQYF.

CDR3 nucleotide sequence: TGTGCCAGCAGCATAATGGGACTAGCCTCCGAGCAGTACTTC. This translates into CASSIMGLASEQYF. The chain couples TRBV5-4 to TRBJ2-7; 9 bases are shared with TRBD2. V shed 4 bases and J 6 bases; nucleotides not matched to a gene: 8. The CDR3 loop spans 14 amino acids. In germline, CDR1 is SGHNT, CDR2 YYREEE (reference sequence).